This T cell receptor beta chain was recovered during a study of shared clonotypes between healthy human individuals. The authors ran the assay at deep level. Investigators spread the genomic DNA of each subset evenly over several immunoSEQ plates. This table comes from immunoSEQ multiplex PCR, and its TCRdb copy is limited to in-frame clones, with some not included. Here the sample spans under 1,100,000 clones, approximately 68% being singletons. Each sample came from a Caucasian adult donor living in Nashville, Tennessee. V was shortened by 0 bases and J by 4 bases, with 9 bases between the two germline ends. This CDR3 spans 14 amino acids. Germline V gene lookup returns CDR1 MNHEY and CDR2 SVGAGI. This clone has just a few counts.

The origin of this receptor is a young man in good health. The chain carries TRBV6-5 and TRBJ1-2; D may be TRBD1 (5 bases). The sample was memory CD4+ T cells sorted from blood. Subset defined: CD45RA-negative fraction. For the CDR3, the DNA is TGTGCCAGCAGTTACTCCGGGACGGTCTATGGCTACACCTTC. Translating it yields CASSYSGTVYGYTF.